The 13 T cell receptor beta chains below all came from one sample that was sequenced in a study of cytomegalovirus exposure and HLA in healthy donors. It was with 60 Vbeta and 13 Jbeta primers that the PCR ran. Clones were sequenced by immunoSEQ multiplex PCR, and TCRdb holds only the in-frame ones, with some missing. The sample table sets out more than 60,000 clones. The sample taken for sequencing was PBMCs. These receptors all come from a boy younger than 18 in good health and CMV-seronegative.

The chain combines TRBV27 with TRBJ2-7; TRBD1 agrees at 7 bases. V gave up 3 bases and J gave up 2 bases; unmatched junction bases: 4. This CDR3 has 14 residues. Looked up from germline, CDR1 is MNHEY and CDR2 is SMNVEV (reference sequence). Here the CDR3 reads CASSLGQLTYEQYF. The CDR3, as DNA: TGTGCCAGCAGTTTGGGACAGCTAACCTACGAGCAGTACTTC.

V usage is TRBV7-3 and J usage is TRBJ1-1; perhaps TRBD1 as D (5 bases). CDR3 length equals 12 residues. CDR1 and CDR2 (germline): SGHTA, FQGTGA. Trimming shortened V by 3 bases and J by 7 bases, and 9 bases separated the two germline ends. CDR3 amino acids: CASSFMGGEAFF. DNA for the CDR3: TGTGCCAGCAGCTTTATGGGGGGTGAAGCTTTCTTT.

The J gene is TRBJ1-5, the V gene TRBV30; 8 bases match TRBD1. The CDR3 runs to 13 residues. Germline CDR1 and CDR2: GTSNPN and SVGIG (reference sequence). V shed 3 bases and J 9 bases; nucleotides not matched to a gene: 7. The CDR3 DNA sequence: TGTGCCTGGAGGTCACAGGGGGTAGGGCCCCAGCATTTT. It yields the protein CAWRSQGVGPQHF.

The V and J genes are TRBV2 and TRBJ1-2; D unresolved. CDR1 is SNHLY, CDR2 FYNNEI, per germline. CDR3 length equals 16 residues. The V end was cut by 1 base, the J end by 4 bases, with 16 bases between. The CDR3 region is CASSEESGARGYGYTF. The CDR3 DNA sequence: TGTGCCAGCAGTGAAGAGTCAGGCGCTCGGGGCTATGGCTACACCTTC.

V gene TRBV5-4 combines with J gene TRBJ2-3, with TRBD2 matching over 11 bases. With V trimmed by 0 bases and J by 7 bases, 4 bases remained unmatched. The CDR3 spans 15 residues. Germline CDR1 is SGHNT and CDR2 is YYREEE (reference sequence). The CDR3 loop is CASSLATSGSYTQYF. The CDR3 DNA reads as TGTGCCAGCAGCTTGGCTACTAGCGGGAGTTATACGCAGTATTTT.

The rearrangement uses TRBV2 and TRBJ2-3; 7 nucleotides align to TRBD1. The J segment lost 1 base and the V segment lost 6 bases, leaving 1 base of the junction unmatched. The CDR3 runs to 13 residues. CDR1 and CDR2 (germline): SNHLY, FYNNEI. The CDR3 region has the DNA TGTGCCAGCAGAACAGGGGGCACAGATACGCAGTATTTT. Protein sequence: CASRTGGTDTQYF.

CDR3 nucleotide sequence: TGTGCCTGGAGTCAGGGGACAGGGCGAAATCAGCCCCAGCATTTT. It specifies CAWSQGTGRNQPQHF. The chain couples TRBV30 to TRBJ1-5; 9 bases are a match to TRBD1. This CDR3 spans 15 amino acids. Trimming at V came to 2 bases and at J to 4 bases, leaving 6 bases not matched to a gene. Germline V gene lookup returns CDR1 GTSNPN and CDR2 SVGIG (reference sequence).

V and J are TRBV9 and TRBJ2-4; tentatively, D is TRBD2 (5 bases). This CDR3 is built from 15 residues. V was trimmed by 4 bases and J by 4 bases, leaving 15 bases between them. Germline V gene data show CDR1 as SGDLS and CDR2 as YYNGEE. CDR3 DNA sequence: TGTGCCAGCAGCAAGACCGGGGAAGGAAAAAACATTCAGTACTTC. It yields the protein CASSKTGEGKNIQYF. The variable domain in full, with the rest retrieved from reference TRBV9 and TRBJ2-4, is DSGVTQTPKHLITATGQRVTLRCSPRSGDLSVYWYQQSLDQGLQFLIQYYNGEERAKGNILERFSAQQFPDLHSELNLSSLELGDSALYFCASSKTGEGKNIQYFGAGTRLSVL.

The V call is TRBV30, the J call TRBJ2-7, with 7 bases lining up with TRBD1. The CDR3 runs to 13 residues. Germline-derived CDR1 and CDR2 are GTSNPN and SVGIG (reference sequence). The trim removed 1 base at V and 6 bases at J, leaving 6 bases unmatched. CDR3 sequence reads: CAWSATGVGEQYF. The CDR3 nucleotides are TGTGCCTGGAGTGCTACAGGGGTGGGCGAGCAGTACTTC.

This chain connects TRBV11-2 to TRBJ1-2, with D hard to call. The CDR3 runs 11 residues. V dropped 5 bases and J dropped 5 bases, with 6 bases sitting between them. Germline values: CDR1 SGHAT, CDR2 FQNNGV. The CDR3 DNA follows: TGTGCCAGCAGCCCCTCTTATGGCTACACCTTC. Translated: CASSPSYGYTF.

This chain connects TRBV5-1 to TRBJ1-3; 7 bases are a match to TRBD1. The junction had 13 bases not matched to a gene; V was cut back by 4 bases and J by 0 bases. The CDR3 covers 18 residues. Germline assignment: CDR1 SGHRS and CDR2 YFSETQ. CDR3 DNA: TGCGCCAGCAGCGACAGGACAGGAGCCGCGGTCTCTGGAAACACCATATATTTT. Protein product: CASSDRTGAAVSGNTIYF. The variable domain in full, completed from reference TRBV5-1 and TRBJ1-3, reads KAGVTQTPRYLIKTRGQQVTLSCSPISGHRSVSWYQQTPGQGLQFLFEYFSETQRNKGNFPGRFSGRQFSNSRSEMNVSTLELGDSALYLCASSDRTGAAVSGNTIYFGEGSWLTVV.

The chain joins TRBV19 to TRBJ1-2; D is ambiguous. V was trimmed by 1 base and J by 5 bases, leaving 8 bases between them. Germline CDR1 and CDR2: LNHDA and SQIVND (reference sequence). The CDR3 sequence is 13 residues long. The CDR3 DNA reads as TGTGCCAGTAGTATAGGAGACTCGTATGGCTACACCTTC. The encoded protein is CASSIGDSYGYTF.

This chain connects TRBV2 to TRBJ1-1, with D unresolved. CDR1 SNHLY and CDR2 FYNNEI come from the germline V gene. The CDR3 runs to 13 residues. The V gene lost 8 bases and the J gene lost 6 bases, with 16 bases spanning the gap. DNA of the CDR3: TGTGCCAGCTCAGAAAGGGAGGAGGCTGAAGCTTTCTTT. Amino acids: CASSEREEAEAFF.